Listed below are T cell receptor beta chains from one sample, sequenced in a study of Graves' ophthalmopathy and Graves' hyperthyroidism. One entry per CDR3 protein results from TCRdb running MiXCR on the multiplex PCR reads. The repertoire holds a few hundred thousand distinct CDR3 sequences, with under 40% as singletons. The specimen was peripheral blood or thyroid tissue (not recorded which). The receptor set was obtained from an adult man with Graves' hyperthyroidism. CDR3s include the opening cysteine and the closing phenylalanine or tryptophan. The D gene is left open where the match is weak. Clone size is stated in some rows and not others, as once, few, many or a class when expanded.

d_call: .
cdr3_length: 16
clone_size: .
j_call: TRBJ2-3
v_call: TRBV6-5
cdr3_aa: CASSYSGDGGTDTQYF
cdr3_nt: TGTGCCAGCAGTTACTCGGGAGACGGGGGCACAGATACGCAGTATTTT

d_call: TRBD1
cdr3_length: 15
clone_size: many
j_call: TRBJ2-7
v_call: TRBV4-1
cdr3_aa: CASSQGQVASYEQYF
cdr3_nt: TGCGCCAGCAGCCAGGGACAGGTTGCCTCCTACGAGCAGTACTTC

d_call: .
cdr3_length: 17
clone_size: many
j_call: TRBJ1-5
v_call: TRBV20-1
cdr3_aa: CSVLPRPRTPLNQPQHF
cdr3_nt: TGCAGTGTCCTTCCCCGCCCTAGGACACCGCTCAATCAGCCCCAGCATTTT

d_call: TRBD2
cdr3_length: 14
clone_size: many
j_call: TRBJ2-7
v_call: TRBV11-2
cdr3_aa: CASSIGSGSYEQYF
cdr3_nt: TGTGCCAGCAGCATAGGGAGCGGGAGCTACGAGCAGTACTTC

d_call: .
cdr3_length: 12
clone_size: few
j_call: TRBJ1-2
v_call: TRBV3-1
cdr3_aa: CASSQTVGGYTF
cdr3_nt: TGTGCCAGCAGCCAAACAGTCGGTGGCTACACCTTC

d_call: .
cdr3_length: 11
clone_size: .
j_call: TRBJ2-7
v_call: TRBV12-3/TRBV12-4
cdr3_aa: CASSWLDEQYF
cdr3_nt: TGTGCCAGCAGTTGGCTGGACGAGCAGTACTTC

d_call: .
cdr3_length: 14
clone_size: many
j_call: TRBJ1-2
v_call: TRBV14
cdr3_aa: CASSHLGPGLGYTF
cdr3_nt: TGTGCCAGCAGCCACCTGGGGCCTGGATTAGGCTACACCTTC

d_call: .
cdr3_length: 19
clone_size: .
j_call: TRBJ1-3
v_call: TRBV25-1
cdr3_aa: CASSAGGNPGTSSGNTIYF
cdr3_nt: TGTGCCAGCAGTGCTGGAGGGAATCCCGGGACAAGCTCTGGAAACACCATATATTTT

d_call: .
cdr3_length: 15
clone_size: .
j_call: TRBJ1-2
v_call: TRBV6-6
cdr3_aa: CASSSSGRSNYGYTF
cdr3_nt: TGTGCCAGCAGCTCCTCGGGCAGAAGCAACTATGGCTACACCTTC

d_call: .
cdr3_length: 13
clone_size: .
j_call: TRBJ1-5
v_call: TRBV7-2
cdr3_aa: CASGLQENQPQHF
cdr3_nt: TGTGCCAGCGGCTTACAGGAGAATCAGCCCCAGCATTTT

d_call: .
cdr3_length: 15
clone_size: .
j_call: TRBJ1-6
v_call: TRBV3-1
cdr3_aa: CASSQGSTANSPLHF
cdr3_nt: TGTGCCAGCAGCCAAGGTTCAACAGCAAATTCACCCCTCCACTTT

d_call: .
cdr3_length: 13
clone_size: many
j_call: TRBJ1-5
v_call: TRBV10-3
cdr3_aa: CAIRQGPDQPQHF
cdr3_nt: TGTGCCATCAGGCAGGGTCCAGATCAGCCCCAGCATTTT

d_call: TRBD1
cdr3_length: 14
clone_size: many
j_call: TRBJ2-7
v_call: TRBV5-1
cdr3_aa: CASRPGQGRDEQYF
cdr3_nt: TGCGCCAGCAGGCCCGGACAGGGGCGGGACGAGCAGTACTTC

d_call: TRBD1
cdr3_length: 16
clone_size: few
j_call: TRBJ1-2
v_call: TRBV6-1
cdr3_aa: CASSFILGQGSYGYTF
cdr3_nt: TGTGCCAGCAGTTTCATCCTGGGACAGGGTTCCTATGGCTACACCTTC

d_call: .
cdr3_length: 13
clone_size: many
j_call: TRBJ1-1
v_call: TRBV3-1
cdr3_aa: CASSQGDDTEAFF
cdr3_nt: TGTGCCAGCAGCCAAGGGGACGACACTGAAGCTTTCTTT

d_call: TRBD1
cdr3_length: 14
clone_size: .
j_call: TRBJ1-2
v_call: TRBV15
cdr3_aa: CATSGIDRENGYTF
cdr3_nt: TGTGCCACCAGCGGAATAGACAGGGAAAATGGCTACACCTTC

d_call: .
cdr3_length: 12
clone_size: many
j_call: TRBJ2-5
v_call: TRBV20-1
cdr3_aa: CSAISGQETQYF
cdr3_nt: TGCAGTGCTATTAGCGGCCAAGAGACCCAGTACTTC

d_call: .
cdr3_length: 15
clone_size: .
j_call: TRBJ2-7
v_call: TRBV28
cdr3_aa: CASSFLQGPIYEQYF
cdr3_nt: TGTGCCAGCAGTTTCCTTCAGGGGCCTATCTACGAGCAGTACTTC

d_call: TRBD1
cdr3_length: 16
clone_size: many
j_call: TRBJ2-2
v_call: TRBV7-7
cdr3_aa: CASSGAGGAGTGELFF
cdr3_nt: TGTGCTAGCAGCGGCGCAGGGGGCGCAGGCACCGGGGAGCTGTTTTTT

d_call: .
cdr3_length: 16
clone_size: .
j_call: TRBJ1-4
v_call: TRBV6-6
cdr3_aa: CASSEGYWRGNEKLFF
cdr3_nt: TGTGCCAGCAGTGAAGGTTATTGGAGGGGTAATGAAAAACTGTTTTTT

d_call: .
cdr3_length: 13
clone_size: .
j_call: TRBJ2-3
v_call: TRBV7-9
cdr3_aa: CASSSLNTDTQYF
cdr3_nt: TGTGCCAGCAGCTCTTTAAACACAGATACGCAGTATTTT

d_call: .
cdr3_length: 15
clone_size: .
j_call: TRBJ1-4
v_call: TRBV19
cdr3_aa: CASSIDSAANEKLFF
cdr3_nt: TGTGCCAGTAGTATTGACAGTGCAGCTAATGAAAAACTGTTTTTT

d_call: .
cdr3_length: 17
clone_size: many
j_call: TRBJ1-5
v_call: TRBV7-9
cdr3_aa: CASSSEDRGGSNQPQHF
cdr3_nt: TGTGCCAGCAGCTCAGAGGATAGGGGTGGGAGCAATCAGCCCCAGCATTTT

d_call: .
cdr3_length: 15
clone_size: .
j_call: TRBJ2-3
v_call: TRBV10-3
cdr3_aa: CAISEEGGPSDTQYF
cdr3_nt: TGTGCCATCAGTGAGGAGGGGGGGCCATCAGATACGCAGTATTTT

d_call: .
cdr3_length: 12
clone_size: many
j_call: TRBJ1-2
v_call: TRBV10-3
cdr3_aa: CAIRAVDYGYTF
cdr3_nt: TGTGCCATCAGGGCCGTTGATTATGGCTACACCTTC

d_call: .
cdr3_length: 13
clone_size: .
j_call: TRBJ2-7
v_call: TRBV29-1
cdr3_aa: CSSEIGLSYEQYF
cdr3_nt: TGCAGCAGTGAAATCGGGTTATCCTACGAGCAGTACTTC

d_call: .
cdr3_length: 13
clone_size: many
j_call: TRBJ1-2
v_call: TRBV27
cdr3_aa: CASSLSGLGGYTF
cdr3_nt: TGTGCCAGCAGTTTATCAGGGTTGGGTGGCTACACCTTC

d_call: .
cdr3_length: 13
clone_size: many
j_call: TRBJ1-5
v_call: TRBV24-1
cdr3_aa: CATSVGKGQPQHF
cdr3_nt: TGTGCCACCAGTGTGGGTAAAGGTCAGCCCCAGCATTTT

d_call: .
cdr3_length: 11
clone_size: many
j_call: TRBJ2-7
v_call: TRBV20-1
cdr3_aa: CSAREREEQYF
cdr3_nt: TGCAGTGCTAGAGAGAGAGAAGAGCAGTACTTC

d_call: .
cdr3_length: 15
clone_size: .
j_call: TRBJ1-5
v_call: TRBV28
cdr3_aa: CATRQEGYSNQPQHF
cdr3_nt: TGTGCCACGCGCCAGGAAGGGTATAGCAATCAGCCCCAGCATTTT

d_call: TRBD1
cdr3_length: 16
clone_size: many
j_call: TRBJ2-2
v_call: TRBV7-8
cdr3_aa: CASSPRGTGYTGELFF
cdr3_nt: TGTGCCAGCAGCCCGAGGGGGACAGGGTACACCGGGGAGCTGTTTTTT

d_call: TRBD2
cdr3_length: 15
clone_size: .
j_call: TRBJ2-3
v_call: TRBV10-2
cdr3_aa: CACYWTSGSTDTQYF
cdr3_nt: TGCGCCTGCTATTGGACTAGCGGTAGCACAGATACGCAGTATTTT

d_call: TRBD2
cdr3_length: 18
clone_size: few
j_call: TRBJ2-2
v_call: TRBV4-1
cdr3_aa: CASSQGLAGGPETGELFF
cdr3_nt: TGCGCCAGCAGCCAGGGACTAGCGGGGGGGCCGGAGACCGGGGAGCTGTTTTTT

d_call: TRBD2
cdr3_length: 12
clone_size: few
j_call: TRBJ2-1
v_call: TRBV20-1
cdr3_aa: CSARLAINEQFF
cdr3_nt: TGCAGTGCGAGACTAGCGATCAATGAGCAGTTCTTC

d_call: .
cdr3_length: 12
clone_size: many
j_call: TRBJ1-5
v_call: TRBV6-5
cdr3_aa: CASGDGGQPQHF
cdr3_nt: TGTGCCAGCGGCGACGGCGGTCAGCCCCAGCATTTT

d_call: TRBD1
cdr3_length: 15
clone_size: many
j_call: TRBJ1-5
v_call: TRBV20-1
cdr3_aa: CSARGTTGGNQPQHF
cdr3_nt: TGCAGTGCCCGCGGAACGACAGGGGGAAATCAGCCCCAGCATTTT

d_call: TRBD1
cdr3_length: 15
clone_size: .
j_call: TRBJ1-4
v_call: TRBV12-3/TRBV12-4
cdr3_aa: CASSSPTGGSEKLFF
cdr3_nt: TGTGCCAGCAGTTCCCCGACAGGGGGGAGTGAAAAACTGTTTTTT

d_call: .
cdr3_length: 15
clone_size: .
j_call: TRBJ2-1
v_call: TRBV7-2
cdr3_aa: CASSLRQASYNEQFF
cdr3_nt: TGTGCCAGCAGCCTGAGACAGGCCTCCTACAATGAGCAGTTCTTC

d_call: .
cdr3_length: 13
clone_size: few
j_call: TRBJ2-1
v_call: TRBV13
cdr3_aa: CASSAGTYNEQFF
cdr3_nt: TGTGCCAGCAGCGCCGGGACCTACAATGAGCAGTTCTTC

d_call: .
cdr3_length: 8
clone_size: .
j_call: TRBJ2-7
v_call: TRBV20-1
cdr3_aa: CSARVQYF
cdr3_nt: TGCAGTGCTAGAGTGCAGTACTTC

d_call: .
cdr3_length: 17
clone_size: few
j_call: TRBJ2-5
v_call: TRBV18
cdr3_aa: CASSPFPGTRDAGTQYF
cdr3_nt: TGTGCCAGCTCACCATTCCCCGGGACACGGGATGCAGGGACCCAGTACTTC

d_call: .
cdr3_length: 12
clone_size: .
j_call: TRBJ2-7
v_call: TRBV20-1
cdr3_aa: CSGIQGYYEQYF
cdr3_nt: TGCAGTGGTATCCAGGGATACTACGAGCAGTACTTC

d_call: .
cdr3_length: 13
clone_size: few
j_call: TRBJ1-1
v_call: TRBV24-1
cdr3_aa: CATTGPGDTEAFF
cdr3_nt: TGTGCCACCACAGGGCCCGGGGACACTGAAGCTTTCTTT

d_call: TRBD1
cdr3_length: 15
clone_size: once
j_call: TRBJ2-2
v_call: TRBV19
cdr3_aa: CASSTGTGDDGELFF
cdr3_nt: TGTGCCAGTAGTACAGGGACAGGGGACGACGGGGAGCTGTTTTTT

d_call: TRBD2
cdr3_length: 17
clone_size: .
j_call: TRBJ2-5
v_call: TRBV7-2
cdr3_aa: CASGRTGTSGTQETQYF
cdr3_nt: TGTGCCAGCGGCCGAACCGGGACTAGCGGAACCCAAGAGACCCAGTACTTC

d_call: TRBD2
cdr3_length: 14
clone_size: few
j_call: TRBJ2-3
v_call: TRBV20-1
cdr3_aa: CSARASGTIDTQYF
cdr3_nt: TGCAGTGCTAGAGCTAGCGGGACGATAGATACGCAGTATTTT

d_call: TRBD1
cdr3_length: 14
clone_size: .
j_call: TRBJ1-2
v_call: TRBV20-1
cdr3_aa: CSARGFTGGYGNTF
cdr3_nt: TGCAGTGCTAGGGGATTTACAGGGGGCTATGGAAACACCTTC

d_call: .
cdr3_length: 15
clone_size: many
j_call: TRBJ2-7
v_call: TRBV10-3
cdr3_aa: CAISESGTYSYEQYF
cdr3_nt: TGTGCCATCAGTGAATCCGGGACTTACTCCTACGAGCAGTACTTC

d_call: .
cdr3_length: 11
clone_size: many
j_call: TRBJ1-5
v_call: TRBV29-1
cdr3_aa: CSVGSNQPQHF
cdr3_nt: TGCAGCGTTGGGAGCAATCAGCCCCAGCATTTT

d_call: TRBD1
cdr3_length: 18
clone_size: many
j_call: TRBJ2-6
v_call: TRBV20-1
cdr3_aa: CSAHHRDRASPGANVLTF
cdr3_nt: TGCAGTGCTCATCACCGGGACAGGGCTTCACCTGGGGCCAACGTCCTGACTTTC

d_call: .
cdr3_length: 14
clone_size: .
j_call: TRBJ2-7
v_call: TRBV20-1
cdr3_aa: CSASAPDRAWEQYF
cdr3_nt: TGCAGTGCTAGTGCCCCGGACAGAGCTTGGGAGCAGTACTTC

d_call: .
cdr3_length: 16
clone_size: .
j_call: TRBJ2-7
v_call: TRBV12-3/TRBV12-4
cdr3_aa: CASSPPDGILAYEQYF
cdr3_nt: TGTGCCAGCAGTCCACCAGACGGAATACTAGCCTACGAGCAGTACTTC

d_call: .
cdr3_length: 14
clone_size: many
j_call: TRBJ1-3
v_call: TRBV7-9
cdr3_aa: CASSRDRSGNTIYF
cdr3_nt: TGTGCCAGCAGCCGGGACCGATCTGGAAACACCATATATTTT